The present TCR beta chain was sequenced within a study of graft-versus-host responses after intestinal transplantation. TCRdb's copy holds only in-frame clones and misses some; the assay was immunoSEQ multiplex PCR. This table holds some 40,000 clones, more than 85% found once. The CDR3 is 16 amino acids. With 5 bases clipped from V and 2 bases from J, the junction kept 9 bases outside the gene matches. Germline CDR1 ENHRY, CDR2 SYGVKD. For this clone: Its antigen is still unknown.

The material sequenced was unstimulated CD8+ T cells sorted from spleen or lymph node cells, taken before transplant. The V call is TRBV10-3, the J call TRBJ2-3; the match to TRBD2 covers 8 bases. This TCR came from a human donor who was the organ donor for an intestinal transplant. This CDR3 is CAISPGLGGITDTQYF. DNA of the CDR3: TGTGCCATCAGTCCGGGACTAGGGGGGATCACAGATACGCAGTATTTT.